A single sample gave rise to the 9 T cell receptor beta chains below, sequenced in a study of T cells expressing NK-cell markers. TCRdb re-called the 5' RACE reads, yielding one record per CDR3 amino acid sequence without DNA. The sample totals about 260,000 distinct CDR3 sequences; its top ten clones hold roughly 4.2%. Sequences were obtained from blood T cells: a sorted CD56 or NKG2C T cell subset, CD4+ or CD8+ T cells, or bulk PBMC T cells (not recorded which). Receptor source: a woman aged 18 to 75 in good health.

CDR3 region: CASSQGFMNTEAFF. The chain recombines TRBV4-1 with TRBJ1-1. CDR1 is MGHRA, CDR2 YSYEKL, per germline. The CDR3 totals 14 residues.

This chain's CDR3 is CAFSPDTNTGELFF. The chain employs TRBV6-1 and TRBJ2-2; the TCRdb call, TRBD1, lacks DNA for checking. CDR3 size: 14 residues. Germline values: CDR1 MNHNS, CDR2 SASEGT.

The chain links TRBV6-2 or TRBV6-3 to TRBJ2-3; TCRdb indicates TRBD2, and absent DNA this call remains unverified. CDR1 is MNHEY, CDR2 SVGEGT, per germline. The CDR3 runs to 16 residues. The CDR3 loop is CASSTRLAGITDTQYF.

The rearrangement uses TRBV7-3 and TRBJ2-3; the D call from TCRdb, TRBD1, cannot be confirmed without DNA. In germline, CDR1 is SGHTA, CDR2 FQGTGA. The CDR3 is 20 amino acids. CDR3 region: CASSLNANFGDGGDTDTQYF.

The chain combines TRBV25-1 with TRBJ1-4. CDR1 MGHDK and CDR2 SYGVNS come from the germline V gene. CDR3 length: 14 amino acids. The CDR3 loop is CASSTKTVRGKLFF.

This chain connects TRBV6-1 to TRBJ2-5; the D call of TRBD2 rests on TCRdb alone, since no DNA is present to check it. This CDR3 has 14 residues. The V gene's germline CDR1 is MNHNS and CDR2 SASEGT. The CDR3 sequence: CASSEQRTFGTQYF.

V usage is TRBV10-3 and J usage is TRBJ1-5. This CDR3 region has 14 residues. Germline V CDR1 and CDR2: ENHRY, SYGVKD. CDR3 sequence reads: CAISPRQGSQPQHF.

This chain connects TRBV30 to TRBJ2-2; TCRdb reports TRBD2, a call that lacks DNA to check it against. CDR3 length: 16 residues. Germline assignment: CDR1 GTSNPN and CDR2 SVGIG (reference sequence). CDR3 residues: CAWSVLPSTNTGELFF.

The J gene is TRBJ2-5, the V gene TRBV3-1; the D call of TRBD1 rests on TCRdb alone, since no DNA is present to check it. Germline V gene lookup returns CDR1 LGHDT and CDR2 YNNKEL (reference sequence). CDR3 length: 13 amino acids. CDR3 sequence reads: CASSGDRVETQYF.